This T cell receptor (beta chain) was sequenced during a study of cytomegalovirus exposure and HLA in healthy donors. A note on this clone: Its antigen remains unknown.

PCR employed 60 Vbeta and 13 Jbeta primers. Some clones are missing from TCRdb's copy, which holds only in-frame ones; the method was immunoSEQ multiplex PCR. The sample contains some 210,000 clones, about 77% of which appear only once. Germline V gene sequence: CDR1 SGHDN, CDR2 FVKESK. Between the trimmed V and J ends, which lost 4 bases and 3 bases, there was a span of 12 bases. The CDR3 is made up of 14 amino acids. Points from the study as a whole: It was only CMV serostatus that was available as immune exposure information. Looking again later, the authors saw that most CMV-associated TCR beta chains seemed HLA-restricted.

The sample taken for sequencing was PBMCs. The sequence came from a woman aged 30 to 39 in good health and CMV-seropositive. The rearrangement joins TRBV14 to TRBJ1-1; D unresolved. CDR3 in DNA: TGTGCCAGCAGCCTCCTAGACCGGTACACTGAAGCTTTCTTT. Its protein product is CASSLLDRYTEAFF. The full variable domain, rest sourced from reference TRBV14 and TRBJ1-1, is EAGVTQFPSHSVIEKGQTVTLRCDPISGHDNLYWYRRVMGKEIKFLLHFVKESKQDESGMPNNRFLAERTGGTYSTLKVQPAELEDSGVYFCASSLLDRYTEAFFGQGTRLTVV.